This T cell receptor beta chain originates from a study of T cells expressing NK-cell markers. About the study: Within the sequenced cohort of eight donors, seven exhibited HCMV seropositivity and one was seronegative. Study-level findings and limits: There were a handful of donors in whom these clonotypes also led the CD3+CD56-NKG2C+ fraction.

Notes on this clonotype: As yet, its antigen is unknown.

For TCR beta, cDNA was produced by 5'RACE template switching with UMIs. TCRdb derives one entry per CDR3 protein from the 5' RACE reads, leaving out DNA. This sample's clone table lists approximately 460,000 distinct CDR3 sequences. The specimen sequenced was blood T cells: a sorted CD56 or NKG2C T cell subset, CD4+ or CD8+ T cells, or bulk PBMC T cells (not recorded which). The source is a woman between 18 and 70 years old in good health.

CDR3 loop: CSAWGDVADTQYF. The V gene is TRBV20-1, the J gene TRBJ2-3. The V gene's germline CDR1 is DFQATT and CDR2 SNEGSKA (reference sequence). The CDR3 runs 13 residues.